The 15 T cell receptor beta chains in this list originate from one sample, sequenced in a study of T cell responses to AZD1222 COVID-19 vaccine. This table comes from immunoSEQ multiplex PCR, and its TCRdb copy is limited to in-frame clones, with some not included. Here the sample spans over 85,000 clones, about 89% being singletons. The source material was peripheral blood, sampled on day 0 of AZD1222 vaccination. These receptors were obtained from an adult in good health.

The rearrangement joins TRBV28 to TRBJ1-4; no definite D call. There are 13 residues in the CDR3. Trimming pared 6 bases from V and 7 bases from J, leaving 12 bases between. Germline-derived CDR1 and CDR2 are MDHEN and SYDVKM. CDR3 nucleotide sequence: TGTGCCAGCAGGTACAACAACGGTGAAAAACTGTTTTTT. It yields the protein CASRYNNGEKLFF. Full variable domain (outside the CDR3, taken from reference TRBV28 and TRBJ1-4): DVKVTQSSRYLVKRTGEKVFLECVQDMDHENMFWYRQDPGLGLRLIYFSYDVKMKEKGDIPEGYSVSREKKERFSLILESASTNQTSMYLCASRYNNGEKLFFGSGTQLSVL.

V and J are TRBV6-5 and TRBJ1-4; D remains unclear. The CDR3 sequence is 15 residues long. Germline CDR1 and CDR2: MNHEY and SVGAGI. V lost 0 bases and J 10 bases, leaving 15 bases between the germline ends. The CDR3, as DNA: TGTGCCAGCAGTTACTCCAGATCGGGGAAAGGAAAACTGTTTTTT. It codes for CASSYSRSGKGKLFF.

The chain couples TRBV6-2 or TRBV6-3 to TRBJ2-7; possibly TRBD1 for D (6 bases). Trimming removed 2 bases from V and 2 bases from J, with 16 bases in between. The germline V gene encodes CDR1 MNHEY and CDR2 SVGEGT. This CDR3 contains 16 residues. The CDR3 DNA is TGTGCCAGCAGTTACCCTTTACAGGGTGACCCCTACGAGCAGTACTTC. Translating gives CASSYPLQGDPYEQYF.

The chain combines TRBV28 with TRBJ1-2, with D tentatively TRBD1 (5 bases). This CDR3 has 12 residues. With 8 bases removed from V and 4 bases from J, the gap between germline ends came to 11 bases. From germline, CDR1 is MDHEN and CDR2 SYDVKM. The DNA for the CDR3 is TGTGCCAGCCGGGCAGGGATCTATGGCTACACCTTC. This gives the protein CASRAGIYGYTF.

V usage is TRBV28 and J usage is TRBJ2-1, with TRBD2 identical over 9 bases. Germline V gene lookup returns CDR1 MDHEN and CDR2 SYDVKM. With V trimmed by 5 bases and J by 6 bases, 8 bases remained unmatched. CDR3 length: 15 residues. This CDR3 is CASSTPGLAFNEQFF. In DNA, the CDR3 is TGTGCCAGCAGTACACCGGGACTAGCTTTCAATGAGCAGTTCTTC.

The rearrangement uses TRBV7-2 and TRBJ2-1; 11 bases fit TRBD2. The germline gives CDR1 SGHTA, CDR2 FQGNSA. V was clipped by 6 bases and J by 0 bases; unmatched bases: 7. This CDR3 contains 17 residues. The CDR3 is CASSPLAGGSSYNEQFF. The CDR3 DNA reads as TGTGCCAGCAGTCCTCTAGCGGGGGGTAGCTCCTACAATGAGCAGTTCTTC.

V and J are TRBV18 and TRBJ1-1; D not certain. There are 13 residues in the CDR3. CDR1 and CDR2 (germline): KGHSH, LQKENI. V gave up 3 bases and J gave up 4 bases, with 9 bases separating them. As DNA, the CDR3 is TGTGCCAGCTCACCCCCGGGGTTCACTGAAGCTTTCTTT. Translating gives CASSPPGFTEAFF. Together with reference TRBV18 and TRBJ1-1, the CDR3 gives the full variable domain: NAGVMQNPRHLVRRRGQEARLRCSPMKGHSHVYWYRQLPEEGLKFMVYLQKENIIDESGMPKERFSAEFPKEGPSILRIQQVVRGDSAAYFCASSPPGFTEAFFGQGTRLTVV.

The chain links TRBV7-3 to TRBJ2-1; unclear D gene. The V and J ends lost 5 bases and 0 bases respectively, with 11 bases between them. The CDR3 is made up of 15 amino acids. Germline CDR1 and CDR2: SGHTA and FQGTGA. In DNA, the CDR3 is TGTGCCAGCAGCCCCACACCGAGCTCCTACAATGAGCAGTTCTTC. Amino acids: CASSPTPSSYNEQFF.

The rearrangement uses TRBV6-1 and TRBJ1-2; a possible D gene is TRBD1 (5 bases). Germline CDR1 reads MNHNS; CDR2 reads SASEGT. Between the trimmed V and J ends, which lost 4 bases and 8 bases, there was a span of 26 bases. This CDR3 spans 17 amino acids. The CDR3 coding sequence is TGTGCCAGCAGTGTTACTTTGACGGGGCACTATCTCTCCGGCTACACCTTC. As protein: CASSVTLTGHYLSGYTF.

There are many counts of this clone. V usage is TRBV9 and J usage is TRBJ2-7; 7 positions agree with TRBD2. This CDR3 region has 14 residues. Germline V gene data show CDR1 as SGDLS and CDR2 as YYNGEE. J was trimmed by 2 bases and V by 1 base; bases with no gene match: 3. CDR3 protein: CASSVLADAYEQYF. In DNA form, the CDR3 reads TGTGCCAGCAGCGTACTAGCGGACGCCTACGAGCAGTACTTC.

The CDR3 DNA sequence: TGTGCCAGCACCCATCGGGTCGGGGGTCAGCCCCAGCATTTT. It encodes CASTHRVGGQPQHF. V is TRBV6-5 and J is TRBJ1-5; D possibly corresponds to TRBD1 (5 bases). The germline V gene has CDR1 MNHEY and CDR2 SVGAGI. V was clipped by 7 bases and J by 6 bases, with 16 bases between them. CDR3 length equals 14 residues.

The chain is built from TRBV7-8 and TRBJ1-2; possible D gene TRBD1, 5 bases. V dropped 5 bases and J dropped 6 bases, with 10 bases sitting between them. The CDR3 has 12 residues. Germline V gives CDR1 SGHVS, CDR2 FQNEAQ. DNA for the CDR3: TGTGCCAGCAGCCGGGACGGAAATGGCTACACCTTC. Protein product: CASSRDGNGYTF.

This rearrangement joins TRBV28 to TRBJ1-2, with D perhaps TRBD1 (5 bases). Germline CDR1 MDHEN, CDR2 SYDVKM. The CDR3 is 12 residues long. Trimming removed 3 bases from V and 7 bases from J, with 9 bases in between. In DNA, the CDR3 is TGTGCCAGCAGTTTCCGGAGGGGTGGCTACACCTTC. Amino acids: CASSFRRGGYTF.

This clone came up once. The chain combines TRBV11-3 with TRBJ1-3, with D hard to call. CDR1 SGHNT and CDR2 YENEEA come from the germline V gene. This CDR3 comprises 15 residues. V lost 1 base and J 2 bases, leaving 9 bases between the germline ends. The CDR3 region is CASSLGPGAGNTIYF. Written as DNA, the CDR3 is TGTGCCAGCAGCTTAGGTCCGGGAGCTGGAAACACCATATATTTT.

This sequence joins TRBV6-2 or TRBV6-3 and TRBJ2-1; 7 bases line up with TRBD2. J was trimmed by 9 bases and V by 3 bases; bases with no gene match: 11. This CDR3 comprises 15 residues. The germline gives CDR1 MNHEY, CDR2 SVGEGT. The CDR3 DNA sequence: TGTGCCAGCAGTTATCTTCCAGCGGGGAGGGTTGAGCAGTTCTTC. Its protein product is CASSYLPAGRVEQFF.